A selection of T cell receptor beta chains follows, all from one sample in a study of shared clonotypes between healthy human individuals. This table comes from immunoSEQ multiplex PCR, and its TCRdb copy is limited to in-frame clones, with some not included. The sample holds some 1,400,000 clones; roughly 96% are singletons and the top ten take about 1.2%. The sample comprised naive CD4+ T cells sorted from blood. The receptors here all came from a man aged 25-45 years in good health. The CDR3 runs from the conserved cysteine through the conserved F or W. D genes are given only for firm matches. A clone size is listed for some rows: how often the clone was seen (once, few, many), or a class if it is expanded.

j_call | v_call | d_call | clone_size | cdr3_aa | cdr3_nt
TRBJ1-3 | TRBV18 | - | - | CASFPGREASGNTIYF | TGTGCCAGCTTCCCAGGGCGGGAGGCATCTGGAAACACCATATATTTT
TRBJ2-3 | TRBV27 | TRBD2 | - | CASSSSSGSRHTQYF | TGTGCCAGCAGCTCCTCTAGCGGGAGTCGACATACGCAGTATTTT
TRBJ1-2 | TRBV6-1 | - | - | CASSEGGNYGYTF | TGTGCCAGCAGTGAGGGGGGGAACTATGGCTACACCTTC
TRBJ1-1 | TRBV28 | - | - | CASSLNGYTEAFF | TGTGCCAGCAGTTTGAACGGTTACACTGAAGCTTTCTTT
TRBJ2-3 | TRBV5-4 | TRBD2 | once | CASSWTSGGWGDTQYF | TGTGCCAGCAGCTGGACTAGCGGGGGCTGGGGAGATACGCAGTATTTT
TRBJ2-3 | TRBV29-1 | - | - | CSASPMGTQYF | TGCAGCGCCTCTCCCATGGGTACGCAGTATTTT
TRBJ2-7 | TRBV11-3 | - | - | CASSLDGPGEQYF | TGTGCCAGCAGCTTAGACGGGCCAGGGGAGCAGTACTTC
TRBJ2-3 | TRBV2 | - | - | CASSEDAGDTQYF | TGTGCCAGCAGTGAAGACGCGGGAGATACGCAGTATTTT
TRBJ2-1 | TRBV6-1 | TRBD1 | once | CASSGRDRGGNEQFF | TGTGCCAGCAGTGGCCGGGACAGGGGTGGAAATGAGCAGTTCTTC
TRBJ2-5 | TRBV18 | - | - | CASSPPSLETQYF | TGTGCCAGCTCGCCGCCGTCCCTAGAGACCCAGTACTTC
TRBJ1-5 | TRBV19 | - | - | CASRFRVTQPQHF | TGTGCCAGTAGGTTTCGGGTGACTCAGCCCCAGCATTTT
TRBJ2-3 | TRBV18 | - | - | CASSPLDTQYF | TGTGCCAGCTCACCTCTGGATACGCAGTATTTT
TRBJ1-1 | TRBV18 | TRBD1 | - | CASSPHAGGVPPDTEAFF | TGTGCCAGCTCACCCCACGCAGGGGGGGTTCCCCCGGACACTGAAGCTTTCTTT
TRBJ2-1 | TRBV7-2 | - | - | CASSSRGTGYNEQFF | TGTGCCAGCAGCTCCCGGGGAACCGGGTACAATGAGCAGTTCTTC
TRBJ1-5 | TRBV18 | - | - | CASSPQGSNQPQHF | TGTGCCAGCTCACCCCAGGGCAGCAATCAGCCCCAGCATTTT
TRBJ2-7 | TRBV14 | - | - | CASSQSVTYEQYF | TGTGCCAGCAGCCAATCGGTAACCTACGAGCAGTACTTC
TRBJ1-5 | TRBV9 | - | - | CASSASGTLLQPQHF | TGTGCCAGCAGCGCCTCCGGGACCCTTCTTCAGCCCCAGCATTTT
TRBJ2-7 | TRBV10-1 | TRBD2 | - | CASSESGGASYEQYF | TGCGCCAGCAGTGAGTCCGGGGGGGCCTCCTACGAGCAGTACTTC
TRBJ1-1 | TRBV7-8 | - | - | CASSLVGGRNLDTEAFF | TGTGCCAGCAGCTTAGTTGGAGGGAGAAACTTGGACACTGAAGCTTTCTTT
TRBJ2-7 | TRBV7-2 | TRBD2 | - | CASSSGATSGRLLHEQYF | TGTGCCAGCAGCTCAGGGGCGACTAGCGGGAGGCTCCTCCACGAGCAGTACTTC
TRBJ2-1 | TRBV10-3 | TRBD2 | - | CAIRGTSGGGYNEQFF | TGTGCCATCAGGGGGACTAGTGGAGGGGGCTACAATGAGCAGTTCTTC
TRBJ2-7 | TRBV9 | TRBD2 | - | CASSARLAGSIYEQYF | TGTGCCAGCAGCGCCAGACTAGCGGGATCCATCTACGAGCAGTACTTC
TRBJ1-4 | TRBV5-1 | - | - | CASSQLISFGGDEKLFF | TGCGCCAGCAGCCAACTCATATCATTTGGGGGGGATGAAAAACTGTTTTTT
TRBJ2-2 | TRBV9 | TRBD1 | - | CASSVQGQVTGELFF | TGTGCCAGCAGCGTCCAGGGACAGGTCACCGGGGAGCTGTTTTTT
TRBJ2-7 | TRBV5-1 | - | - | CASSLNYEQYF | TGCGCCAGCAGCTTGAACTACGAGCAGTACTTC
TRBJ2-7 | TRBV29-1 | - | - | CSVEDFPGLYF | TGCAGCGTTGAAGACTTCCCAGGGTTGTACTTC
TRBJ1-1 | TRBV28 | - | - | CASSLWEMNTEAFF | TGTGCCAGCAGTTTGTGGGAAATGAACACTGAAGCTTTCTTT
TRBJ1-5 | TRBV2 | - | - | CASRGVSQPQHF | TGTGCCAGCAGAGGGGTTTCGCAGCCCCAGCATTTT
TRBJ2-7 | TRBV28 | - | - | CASSFAYYEQYF | TGTGCCAGCAGTTTTGCCTATTACGAGCAGTACTTC
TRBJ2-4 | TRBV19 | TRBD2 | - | CASEPGTRDAKNIQYF | TGTGCCAGTGAACCCGGGACTAGAGACGCCAAAAACATTCAGTACTTC
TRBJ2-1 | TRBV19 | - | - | CASSIRAESSYNEQFF | TGTGCCAGTAGTATTCGAGCGGAGAGCTCCTACAATGAGCAGTTCTTC
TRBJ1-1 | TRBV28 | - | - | CASSLLLTPMNTEAFF | TGTGCCAGCAGTTTGTTACTGACACCCATGAACACTGAAGCTTTCTTT
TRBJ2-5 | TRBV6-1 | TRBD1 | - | CASTPGGLETQYF | TGTGCCAGCACCCCAGGGGGCCTCGAGACCCAGTACTTC
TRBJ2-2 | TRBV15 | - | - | CATSRDRGGGELFF | TGTGCCACCAGCAGAGATAGAGGGGGCGGGGAGCTGTTTTTT
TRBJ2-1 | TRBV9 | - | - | CASSVAVGRYNEQFF | TGTGCCAGCAGCGTAGCTGTGGGCCGTTACAATGAGCAGTTCTTC
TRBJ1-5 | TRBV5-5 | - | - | CASSPTGSPPPNQPQHF | TGTGCCAGCAGCCCTACAGGGTCCCCGCCTCCCAATCAGCCCCAGCATTTT
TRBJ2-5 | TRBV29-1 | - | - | CSAREETQYF | TGCAGCGCCCGAGAAGAGACCCAGTACTTC
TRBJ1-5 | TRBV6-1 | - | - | CASSQVINQPQHF | TGTGCCAGCAGTCAGGTGATCAATCAGCCCCAGCATTTT
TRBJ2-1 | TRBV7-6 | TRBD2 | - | CASSLTSGNYNEQFF | TGTGCCAGCAGCTTAACTAGCGGTAACTACAATGAGCAGTTCTTC
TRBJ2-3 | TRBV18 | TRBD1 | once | CASSSDRGPDTQYF | TGTGCCAGCTCATCAGACAGGGGGCCGGATACGCAGTATTTT
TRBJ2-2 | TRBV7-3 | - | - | CASSLGDRNTGELFF | TGTGCCAGCAGCTTAGGTGACAGGAACACCGGGGAGCTGTTTTTT
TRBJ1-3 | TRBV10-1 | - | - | CASSERPPSSGNTIYF | TGCGCCAGCAGTGAGCGGCCGCCGAGCTCTGGAAACACCATATATTTT
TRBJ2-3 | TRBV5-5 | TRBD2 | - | CASSLRLAGHTDTQYF | TGTGCCAGCAGCTTGCGGCTAGCGGGGCACACAGATACGCAGTATTTT
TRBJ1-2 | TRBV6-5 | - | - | CASSYRQSNYGYTF | TGTGCCAGCAGTTATCGACAGAGTAACTATGGCTACACCTTC
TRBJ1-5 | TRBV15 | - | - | CATSRDSVGGGQPQHF | TGTGCCACCAGCAGAGATTCGGTTGGGGGCGGCCAGCCCCAGCATTTT
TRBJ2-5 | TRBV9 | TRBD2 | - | CASTLNGGEETQYF | TGTGCCAGCACTCTAAATGGGGGGGAAGAGACCCAGTACTTC
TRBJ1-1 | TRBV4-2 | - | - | CASSPTSGRMNTEAFF | TGTGCCAGCAGCCCCACGTCGGGGCGGATGAACACTGAAGCTTTCTTT
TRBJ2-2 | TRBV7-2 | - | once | CASSLGLGQFAELFF | TGTGCCAGCAGCTTAGGGTTAGGACAGTTTGCGGAGCTGTTTTTT
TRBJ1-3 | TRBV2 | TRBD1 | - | CASTRGDSSGNTIYF | TGTGCCAGCACCAGGGGGGACAGCTCTGGAAACACCATATATTTT
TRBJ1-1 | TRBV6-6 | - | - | CASSYVGVGTEAFF | TGTGCCAGCAGTTACGTCGGGGTGGGCACTGAAGCTTTCTTT
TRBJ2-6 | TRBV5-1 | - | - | CASSRDGSPSRLSGANVLTF | TGCGCCAGCAGCAGAGACGGCTCCCCTTCTCGACTCTCTGGGGCCAACGTCCTGACTTTC
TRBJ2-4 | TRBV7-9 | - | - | CASSTSPRGDIQYF | TGTGCCAGCAGCACTAGTCCTAGGGGGGACATTCAGTACTTC
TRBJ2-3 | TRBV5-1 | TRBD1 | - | CASSAGDRSTDTQYF | TGCGCCAGCAGCGCCGGGGACAGAAGCACAGATACGCAGTATTTT
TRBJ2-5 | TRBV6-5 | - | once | CASRSIGTQETQYF | TGTGCCAGCAGGTCCATAGGAACTCAAGAGACCCAGTACTTC
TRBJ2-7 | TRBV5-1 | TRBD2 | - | CASSKDTGTSGQQYF | TGCGCCAGCAGCAAGGACACTGGGACTAGCGGACAGCAGTACTTC